This TCR beta chain was retrieved from a study of beta chain features in type 1 diabetes. The wider study: There were 107,917,701 sorted cells examined across all samples. General study findings and limits: In type 1 diabetes patients, VDJ junctions had fewer insertions; deletions at these junctions were more frequent. Naive, central memory and Treg TCRB repertoires appeared more alike in patients than in healthy donors.

This clone was recorded only once. Its matching antigen is unknown. This CDR3 has 15 residues. The V end was cut by 4 bases, the J end by 2 bases, with 14 bases between. The germline V gene encodes CDR1 SGHRS and CDR2 YFSETQ. Every isolated RNA sample was fully reverse transcribed, so sequencing captured expressed TCRB transcripts. Measured with immunoSEQ multiplex PCR; TCRdb has only the in-frame clones, and not every one. The sample consists of under 90,000 clones, under 35% of them appearing once. The sequence came from a woman younger than 35 in good health. Sequences were obtained from stem cell memory CD4+ T cells from blood. V and J are TRBV5-1 and TRBJ2-3, with TRBD2 as a possible D gene (5 bases). The CDR3 sequence is CASSQRTDYTDTQYF. CDR3 coding DNA: TGCGCCAGCAGCCAGCGGACGGATTACACAGATACGCAGTATTTT.